A selection of T cell receptor beta chains follows, all from one sample in a study of beta chain features in type 1 diabetes. Libraries were prepared by immunoSEQ multiplex PCR; TCRdb keeps only in-frame clonotypes and omits some of them. The sample records a few hundred thousand clones, approximately 14% being singletons. Sequenced sample: naive CD4+ T cells from blood. The source of these receptors is a young man with type 1 diabetes. The CDR3 runs from the conserved cysteine through the conserved F or W. A D gene is named only where the DNA matches it firmly. Expanded clones get a size class; other rows say once, few or many, or leave the size out.

D,size,V,length,J,DNA,CDR3
TRBD1,.,TRBV11-2,15,TRBJ2-7,TGTGCCAGCAGCACTAGAGGACAGGGGTTCGGCGAGCAGTACTTC,CASSTRGQGFGEQYF
TRBD2,.,TRBV18,16,TRBJ2-3,TGTGCCAGCTCACCACTGGGAGGGTTCGTTTCGGATACGCAGTATTTT,CASSPLGGFVSDTQYF
TRBD2,.,TRBV7-3,15,TRBJ2-3,TGTGCCAGCAGCTTAGGACTAGCGAGCACAGATACGCAGTATTTT,CASSLGLASTDTQYF
TRBD2,.,TRBV4-3,15,TRBJ2-1,TGCGCCAGCAGCCTCACTAGCGGGAGGGGGAATGAGCAGTTCTTC,CASSLTSGRGNEQFF
.,.,TRBV2,11,TRBJ1-3,TGTGCCAGCAGCCAAAGAAACACCATATATTTT,CASSQRNTIYF
TRBD2,few,TRBV28,15,TRBJ2-7,TGTGCCAGCAGTCCACCGAGTAGCGGGAGGCACGAGCAGTACTTC,CASSPPSSGRHEQYF
.,few,TRBV2,16,TRBJ2-2,TGTGCCAGCAGTGAACGGCGGGTAATGAACACCGGGGAGCTGTTTTTT,CASSERRVMNTGELFF
TRBD1,.,TRBV9,12,TRBJ2-1,TGTGCCAGCAGCGCGGACAGGGATGAGCAGTTCTTC,CASSADRDEQFF
.,.,TRBV4-2,14,TRBJ1-1,TGTGCCAGCAGCCGGGACACTCCCTGGACTGAAGCTTTCTTT,CASSRDTPWTEAFF
.,few,TRBV5-1,15,TRBJ2-3,TGCGCCAGCATTTCTGGGGGACTTAGCACAGATACGCAGTATTTT,CASISGGLSTDTQYF